A selection of T cell receptor beta chains follows, all from one sample in a study of Ad26.COV2.S vaccination and SARS-CoV-2 variants. Measured with immunoSEQ multiplex PCR; TCRdb has only the in-frame clones, and not every one. There are roughly 300,000 clones in the sample; 85% to 90% occur only once, and approximately 4.5% lies in the top ten. This material consisted of peripheral blood, taken in a trial of Ad26.COV2.S vaccine versus placebo. The source of these receptors is a person between 18 and 60 years old who received the Ad26.COV2.S COVID-19 vaccine or a placebo. Both conserved end residues are part of each CDR3. The D gene is left open where the match is weak. Clone size is shown for a subset of rows, as once, few, many or a class of expanded clone.

cdr3_length: 13
d_call: NA
j_call: TRBJ1-5
v_call: TRBV18
clone_size: NA
cdr3_nt: TGTGCCAGCTCACCACCAGGGGATCAGCCCCAGCATTTT
cdr3_aa: CASSPPGDQPQHF

cdr3_length: 13
d_call: NA
j_call: TRBJ1-4
v_call: TRBV20-1
clone_size: NA
cdr3_nt: TGCAGTGCTAGTTCGGATCCTAATGAAAAACTGTTTTTT
cdr3_aa: CSASSDPNEKLFF

cdr3_length: 14
d_call: NA
j_call: TRBJ2-7
v_call: TRBV5-1
clone_size: NA
cdr3_nt: TGCGCCAGCAGCCGGGACGCCAACTCCTACGAGCAGTACTTC
cdr3_aa: CASSRDANSYEQYF

cdr3_length: 15
d_call: TRBD1
j_call: TRBJ2-1
v_call: TRBV18
clone_size: NA
cdr3_nt: TGTGCCAGCTCACCGAGACAGGGATATAACAATGAGCAGTTCTTC
cdr3_aa: CASSPRQGYNNEQFF

cdr3_length: 16
d_call: NA
j_call: TRBJ2-5
v_call: TRBV5-1
clone_size: NA
cdr3_nt: TGCGCCAGCAGCTACCTACCTCTAGGGTTCCAAGAGACCCAGTACTTC
cdr3_aa: CASSYLPLGFQETQYF

cdr3_length: 15
d_call: TRBD2
j_call: TRBJ2-1
v_call: TRBV9
clone_size: NA
cdr3_nt: TGTGCCAGCAGCGTAGGGACTAGCGGGAGGGATGAGCAGTTCTTC
cdr3_aa: CASSVGTSGRDEQFF

cdr3_length: 13
d_call: NA
j_call: TRBJ1-1
v_call: TRBV13
clone_size: NA
cdr3_nt: TGTGCCAGCAGTTCAGCGGGGGACACTGAAGCTTTCTTT
cdr3_aa: CASSSAGDTEAFF

cdr3_length: 17
d_call: TRBD2
j_call: TRBJ2-1
v_call: TRBV4-3
clone_size: NA
cdr3_nt: TGCGCCAGCAGCCCGCTAGCGGGGGCAACCGTGGGTAATGAGCAGTTCTTC
cdr3_aa: CASSPLAGATVGNEQFF

cdr3_length: 13
d_call: NA
j_call: TRBJ1-4
v_call: TRBV7-2
clone_size: NA
cdr3_nt: TGTGCCAGCAGCTTAGGAGTGGAGGAAAAACTGTTTTTT
cdr3_aa: CASSLGVEEKLFF

cdr3_length: 12
d_call: TRBD1
j_call: TRBJ2-1
v_call: TRBV28
clone_size: NA
cdr3_nt: TGTGCCAGCAGTACGCTACAGGGGCCTGTCCTCTTC
cdr3_aa: CASSTLQGPVLF

cdr3_length: 15
d_call: TRBD2
j_call: TRBJ2-3
v_call: TRBV6-1
clone_size: NA
cdr3_nt: TGTGCCAGCAGTGAGCCGGGGGGGGCGAGCGATACGCAGTATTTT
cdr3_aa: CASSEPGGASDTQYF

cdr3_length: 11
d_call: NA
j_call: TRBJ2-7
v_call: TRBV28
clone_size: NA
cdr3_nt: TGTGCCAGCAGGAATTCATACGAGCAGTACTTC
cdr3_aa: CASRNSYEQYF

cdr3_length: 17
d_call: NA
j_call: TRBJ1-1
v_call: TRBV6-2/TRBV6-3
clone_size: NA
cdr3_nt: TGTGCCAGCAGTTACTCACGGGGCAGGGCGGCGAACACTGAAGCTTTCTTT
cdr3_aa: CASSYSRGRAANTEAFF

cdr3_length: 11
d_call: TRBD1
j_call: TRBJ1-1
v_call: TRBV3-1/TRBV3-2
clone_size: NA
cdr3_nt: TGTGCCAGCAATCAAGGGGGCGTAGCTTTCTTT
cdr3_aa: CASNQGGVAFF

cdr3_length: 15
d_call: NA
j_call: TRBJ1-4
v_call: TRBV30
clone_size: NA
cdr3_nt: TGTGCCTGGGGGGAGACTGGAGCAACTAATGAAAAACTGTTTTTT
cdr3_aa: CAWGETGATNEKLFF

cdr3_length: 13
d_call: NA
j_call: TRBJ2-6
v_call: TRBV2
clone_size: NA
cdr3_nt: TGTGCCAGCAGGGACTCTGGGGCCAACGTCCTGACTTTC
cdr3_aa: CASRDSGANVLTF

cdr3_length: 16
d_call: TRBD1
j_call: TRBJ1-1
v_call: TRBV11-3
clone_size: once
cdr3_nt: TGTGCCAGCAGCGGGGTTGACAGGGTATTTCTGGCTGAAGCTTTCTTT
cdr3_aa: CASSGVDRVFLAEAFF

cdr3_length: 15
d_call: TRBD2
j_call: TRBJ2-3
v_call: TRBV27
clone_size: NA
cdr3_nt: TGTGCCAGCAGTTTGGGCGGGAGGGCCGAAGATACGCAGTATTTT
cdr3_aa: CASSLGGRAEDTQYF

cdr3_length: 12
d_call: TRBD1
j_call: TRBJ2-3
v_call: TRBV19
clone_size: NA
cdr3_nt: TGTGCCAGTGGACAGGGGTGGGATACGCAGTATTTT
cdr3_aa: CASGQGWDTQYF

cdr3_length: 12
d_call: NA
j_call: TRBJ2-1
v_call: TRBV5-1
clone_size: few
cdr3_nt: TGCGCCAGCAGCTCCCGCTACGGTGAGCAGTTCTTC
cdr3_aa: CASSSRYGEQFF

cdr3_length: 14
d_call: TRBD1
j_call: TRBJ2-1
v_call: TRBV2
clone_size: NA
cdr3_nt: TGTGCCAGCAGTCGGGACAGGGGATACAATGAGCAGTTCTTC
cdr3_aa: CASSRDRGYNEQFF

cdr3_length: 13
d_call: NA
j_call: TRBJ2-5
v_call: TRBV7-3
clone_size: NA
cdr3_nt: TGTGCCAGCAGCTTGGGGCCGTCGGAGACCCAGTACTTC
cdr3_aa: CASSLGPSETQYF

cdr3_length: 17
d_call: TRBD2
j_call: TRBJ2-3
v_call: TRBV9
clone_size: once
cdr3_nt: TGTGCCAGCAGCGAAAGGACTAGCGGGAGGGATGCGGATACGCAGTATTTT
cdr3_aa: CASSERTSGRDADTQYF

cdr3_length: 13
d_call: NA
j_call: TRBJ2-3
v_call: TRBV5-6
clone_size: once
cdr3_nt: TGTGCCAGCAGCTTGGTTTACACAGATACGCAGTATTTT
cdr3_aa: CASSLVYTDTQYF

cdr3_length: 15
d_call: TRBD2
j_call: TRBJ2-1
v_call: TRBV28
clone_size: NA
cdr3_nt: TGTGCCAGCAGTTTATGGACTAGCGGGGACAATGAGCAGTTCTTC
cdr3_aa: CASSLWTSGDNEQFF

cdr3_length: 16
d_call: NA
j_call: TRBJ1-1
v_call: TRBV6-2/TRBV6-3
clone_size: NA
cdr3_nt: TGTGCCAGCAGTTACGGAGAGGTCGTGGAGGGGAGTGAAGCTTTCTTT
cdr3_aa: CASSYGEVVEGSEAFF

cdr3_length: 14
d_call: NA
j_call: TRBJ2-5
v_call: TRBV11-2
clone_size: NA
cdr3_nt: TGTGCCAGCAGTATCCGTGGCCTTCAAGAGACCCAGTACTTC
cdr3_aa: CASSIRGLQETQYF

cdr3_length: 15
d_call: TRBD2
j_call: TRBJ2-3
v_call: TRBV18
clone_size: NA
cdr3_nt: TGTGCCAGCTCACCACCAGCGGGAGGAAGAGATACGCAGTATTTT
cdr3_aa: CASSPPAGGRDTQYF

cdr3_length: 15
d_call: NA
j_call: TRBJ1-2
v_call: TRBV9
clone_size: NA
cdr3_nt: TGTGCCAGCAGCGGTGGCCCCAGTAGGGGCTATGGCTACACCTTC
cdr3_aa: CASSGGPSRGYGYTF

cdr3_length: 15
d_call: NA
j_call: TRBJ2-5
v_call: TRBV9
clone_size: NA
cdr3_nt: TGTGCCAGCAGCCTAACCTCGACGGAACAAGAGACCCAGTACTTC
cdr3_aa: CASSLTSTEQETQYF

cdr3_length: 16
d_call: TRBD1
j_call: TRBJ2-7
v_call: TRBV27
clone_size: NA
cdr3_nt: TGTGCCAGCAGTCCTCTCGGACAGGTTGTAACCTACGAGCAGTACTTC
cdr3_aa: CASSPLGQVVTYEQYF

cdr3_length: 13
d_call: TRBD1
j_call: TRBJ2-5
v_call: TRBV30
clone_size: NA
cdr3_nt: TGTGCCTTTTCGGGACAGTCCCAAGAGACCCAGTACTTC
cdr3_aa: CAFSGQSQETQYF

cdr3_length: 15
d_call: NA
j_call: TRBJ2-5
v_call: TRBV15
clone_size: NA
cdr3_nt: TGTGCCACCAGCAGAGAGCGGGCCCTCCGGGAGACCCAGTACTTC
cdr3_aa: CATSRERALRETQYF

cdr3_length: 17
d_call: TRBD2
j_call: TRBJ2-1
v_call: TRBV11-3
clone_size: NA
cdr3_nt: TGTGCCAGCAGCTTAGGAGTAGCCGGGGGGGCCTACAATGAGCAGTTCTTC
cdr3_aa: CASSLGVAGGAYNEQFF

cdr3_length: 12
d_call: NA
j_call: TRBJ1-1
v_call: TRBV2
clone_size: once
cdr3_nt: TGTGCCAGCAGTCAACTGAACACTGAAGCTTTCTTT
cdr3_aa: CASSQLNTEAFF

cdr3_length: 13
d_call: NA
j_call: TRBJ1-1
v_call: TRBV19
clone_size: few
cdr3_nt: TGTGCCAGTAGGGACAGCATTTTGACTGAAGCTTTCTTT
cdr3_aa: CASRDSILTEAFF

cdr3_length: 10
d_call: NA
j_call: TRBJ1-2
v_call: TRBV9
clone_size: few
cdr3_nt: TGTGCCAGCAGCGGAAATAAGTACACCTTC
cdr3_aa: CASSGNKYTF

cdr3_length: 14
d_call: TRBD1
j_call: TRBJ2-7
v_call: TRBV3-1/TRBV3-2
clone_size: NA
cdr3_nt: TGTGCCAGCAGCCATTGGGACAGAACCTACGAGCAGTACTTC
cdr3_aa: CASSHWDRTYEQYF

cdr3_length: 18
d_call: TRBD2
j_call: TRBJ2-6
v_call: TRBV7-2
clone_size: NA
cdr3_nt: TGTGCCAGCAGCTTAGTAGCGGGGGGATACTCTGGGGCCAACGTCCTGACTTTC
cdr3_aa: CASSLVAGGYSGANVLTF

cdr3_length: 15
d_call: TRBD1
j_call: TRBJ2-4
v_call: TRBV7-9
clone_size: few
cdr3_nt: TGTGCCAGCAGCTGGGACAGGGGGCATGGAAACATTCAGTACTTC
cdr3_aa: CASSWDRGHGNIQYF

cdr3_length: 15
d_call: NA
j_call: TRBJ1-3
v_call: TRBV10-2
clone_size: NA
cdr3_nt: TGCGCCAGCACAGTCAGCGGTCGGTGGGGAAACACCATATATTTT
cdr3_aa: CASTVSGRWGNTIYF

cdr3_length: 17
d_call: TRBD1
j_call: TRBJ1-1
v_call: TRBV7-9
clone_size: NA
cdr3_nt: TGTGCCAGCAGCTTAGAAGCTACCCGGGACAGGAACACTGAAGCTTTCTTT
cdr3_aa: CASSLEATRDRNTEAFF

cdr3_length: 17
d_call: NA
j_call: TRBJ2-2
v_call: TRBV13
clone_size: many
cdr3_nt: TGTGCCAGCAGCTTAGGGTTGGAGGGCTTACACACCGGGGAGCTGTTTTTT
cdr3_aa: CASSLGLEGLHTGELFF

cdr3_length: 14
d_call: NA
j_call: TRBJ1-1
v_call: TRBV3-1/TRBV3-2
clone_size: NA
cdr3_nt: TGTGCCAGCAGCCAGAAGGGGGGACGCATTGGGGCTTTCTTT
cdr3_aa: CASSQKGGRIGAFF

cdr3_length: 16
d_call: TRBD2
j_call: TRBJ2-3
v_call: TRBV7-8
clone_size: NA
cdr3_nt: TGTGCCAGCAGCTTAGCGGGCGGGGGATTCACAGATACGCAGTATTTT
cdr3_aa: CASSLAGGGFTDTQYF

cdr3_length: 15
d_call: NA
j_call: TRBJ1-4
v_call: TRBV3-1/TRBV3-2
clone_size: NA
cdr3_nt: TGTGCCAGCAGCCCGACCGGGGAACGTCGCGAAAAACTGTTTTTT
cdr3_aa: CASSPTGERREKLFF

cdr3_length: 13
d_call: NA
j_call: TRBJ1-2
v_call: TRBV27
clone_size: NA
cdr3_nt: TGTGCCAGCAGGTCGGATGGGGCGGGGGGCTACACCTTC
cdr3_aa: CASRSDGAGGYTF

cdr3_length: 16
d_call: NA
j_call: TRBJ1-2
v_call: TRBV2
clone_size: once
cdr3_nt: TGTGCCAGCAGTGAAGCGCGGTTGGCCGGGGACTATGGCTACACCTTC
cdr3_aa: CASSEARLAGDYGYTF

cdr3_length: 16
d_call: TRBD1
j_call: TRBJ1-1
v_call: TRBV7-9
clone_size: NA
cdr3_nt: TGTGCCAGCACCCCGCCGGGACAGGGGTTGAACACTGAAGCTTTCTTT
cdr3_aa: CASTPPGQGLNTEAFF

cdr3_length: 14
d_call: TRBD1
j_call: TRBJ2-7
v_call: TRBV6-5
clone_size: NA
cdr3_nt: TGTGCCAGCAGTAAGACAGGGGGACCCTACGAGCAGTACTTC
cdr3_aa: CASSKTGGPYEQYF

cdr3_length: 15
d_call: NA
j_call: TRBJ1-4
v_call: TRBV4-1
clone_size: NA
cdr3_nt: TGCGCCAGCAGCCAAGATGAGGAGCTTAATGAAAAACTGTTTTTT
cdr3_aa: CASSQDEELNEKLFF

cdr3_length: 14
d_call: NA
j_call: TRBJ2-1
v_call: TRBV7-2
clone_size: NA
cdr3_nt: TGTGCCAGCAGCCCCGCAGCAGGGGCCTCTTCGCAGTTCTTC
cdr3_aa: CASSPAAGASSQFF

cdr3_length: 15
d_call: TRBD1
j_call: TRBJ2-7
v_call: TRBV7-8
clone_size: NA
cdr3_nt: TGTGCCAGCAGCGCGAACAGGGGGAACTCCTACGAGCAGTACTTC
cdr3_aa: CASSANRGNSYEQYF

cdr3_length: 15
d_call: TRBD2
j_call: TRBJ2-2
v_call: TRBV9
clone_size: NA
cdr3_nt: TGTGCCAGCAGGGTCGGGAGGGCTAACACCGGGGAGCTGTTTTTT
cdr3_aa: CASRVGRANTGELFF

cdr3_length: 15
d_call: NA
j_call: TRBJ2-7
v_call: TRBV28
clone_size: NA
cdr3_nt: TGTGCCAGCAGTTTGGGGGGTGCAGGGGGTCAGGAGCAGTACTTC
cdr3_aa: CASSLGGAGGQEQYF

cdr3_length: 15
d_call: NA
j_call: TRBJ2-5
v_call: TRBV6-5
clone_size: once
cdr3_nt: TGTGCCAGCAGGGCCCGGGGACATATCCAAGAGACCCAGTACTTC
cdr3_aa: CASRARGHIQETQYF